One sample yielded the 19 T cell receptor beta chains listed below, sequenced in a study of identical twins. TCRdb recomputed calls from the 5' RACE reads with MiXCR, one row per CDR3 protein. The sample records some 900,000 distinct CDR3 sequences, 9% to 15% being singletons. These data were likewise used in another study, on yellow fever vaccine responses in identical twins.

Sequenced: PBMCs. The receptors originated from a woman between 18 and 29 years old in good health.

This clonotype was counted a single time. V and J are TRBV11-2 and TRBJ2-5, with TRBD2 matching over 13 bases. The CDR3 is made up of 19 amino acids. Unmatched junction bases numbered 19, after V lost 8 bases and J lost 4 bases. Germline assignment: CDR1 SGHAT and CDR2 FQNNGV. CDR3 loop: CASCDIQPGLAGKGETQYF. CDR3 DNA: TGTGCCAGCTGCGACATCCAACCGGGACTAGCGGGAAAGGGAGAGACCCAGTACTTC.

The J gene is TRBJ2-1, the V gene TRBV20-1; D remains unclear. Per the germline V gene, CDR1 is DFQATT and CDR2 is SNEGSKA (reference sequence). The CDR3 runs to 11 residues. The germline V and J ends were trimmed by 8 bases and 7 bases, with 12 bases remaining between them. CDR3 DNA sequence: TGCAGTATTCTGGGCCCAAATGAGCAGTTCTTC. Encoded protein: CSILGPNEQFF.

This clonotype came up a few times. J is TRBJ2-7 and V is TRBV18; perhaps TRBD2 as D (5 bases). The CDR3 length is 13 residues. Looked up from germline, CDR1 is KGHSH and CDR2 is LQKENI. The germline V and J ends were trimmed by 6 bases and 7 bases, with 16 bases remaining between them. CDR3 loop: CASSPGSGREQYF. In nucleotides, the CDR3 is TGTGCCAGCTCCCCGGGGAGCGGTAGAGAGCAGTACTTC.

This clonotype was observed at least ten times. The rearrangement uses TRBV4-1 and TRBJ2-7; 10 nucleotides agree with TRBD1. Germline V CDR1 and CDR2: MGHRA, YSYEKL. CDR3 length: 15 residues. Trimming cost V 1 base and J 4 bases; bases outside gene matches: 4. CDR3 sequence reads: CASSQVLGQGYEQYV. The CDR3 DNA reads as TGCGCCAGCAGCCAAGTCCTGGGACAGGGGTACGAGCAGTACGTC.

This clonotype was observed a few times. This rearrangement joins TRBV4-1 to TRBJ2-7; no definite D call. V was shortened by 0 bases and J by 7 bases, with 7 bases between the two germline ends. There are 12 residues in the CDR3. CDR1 and CDR2 (germline): MGHRA, YSYEKL. CDR3 nucleotides: TGCGCCAGCAGCCAAGACGGGTGGGAGCAGTACTTC. As protein: CASSQDGWEQYF.

This clonotype showed up many times. The chain is built from TRBV11-2 and TRBJ2-3; 12 nucleotides agree with TRBD2. The CDR3 contains 16 residues. V shed 3 bases, J shed 6 bases, and the junction held 7 bases outside the gene matches. Germline V gene lookup returns CDR1 SGHAT and CDR2 FQNNGV. Written as DNA, the CDR3 is TGTGCCAGCAGCTTGTGGACTAGCGGGGAGGGGGATACGCAGTATTTT. This encodes CASSLWTSGEGDTQYF.

The J gene is TRBJ2-1, the V gene TRBV5-1; D is possibly TRBD2 (6 bases). This CDR3 spans 15 amino acids. Germline V gene lookup returns CDR1 SGHRS and CDR2 YFSETQ. Trimming cost V 4 bases and J 8 bases, with 19 bases left between them. CDR3 residues: CASSRRGTPGDEQFF. CDR3 DNA sequence: TGCGCCAGCAGCCGACGAGGGACTCCGGGGGATGAGCAGTTCTTC.

The V gene is TRBV9, the J gene TRBJ2-3, with D unresolved. Per the germline V gene, CDR1 is SGDLS and CDR2 is YYNGEE. The CDR3 is made up of 14 amino acids. Deletions cut 4 bases from V and 2 bases from J, with 11 bases between. CDR3: CASSHSTDTDTQYF. The CDR3 nucleotides read TGTGCCAGCAGCCACAGTACCGACACAGATACGCAGTATTTT.

In its sample, this clonotype was seen a few times. This chain joins TRBV7-9 and TRBJ2-5; D not resolved. Trimming left V 1 base short and J 3 bases short, with 9 bases between. This CDR3 has 14 amino acids. From germline, CDR1 is SEHNR and CDR2 FQNEAQ (reference sequence). The CDR3 here is CASSLGSWEETQYF. Written as DNA, the CDR3 is TGTGCCAGCAGCTTAGGGAGTTGGGAAGAGACCCAGTACTTC.

This clonotype occurred a few times. The chain carries TRBV7-9 and TRBJ2-1, with 9 positions matching TRBD1. Unmatched junction bases numbered 9, after V lost 6 bases and J lost 6 bases. Germline CDR1 SEHNR, CDR2 FQNEAQ (reference sequence). The CDR3 runs 15 residues. CDR3 sequence (DNA): TGTGCCAGCAGGCTCGGACAGGGGAATATCAATGAGCAGTTCTTC. Translating gives CASRLGQGNINEQFF.

The rearrangement uses TRBV7-3 and TRBJ2-1; D is undetermined. The CDR3 contains 16 residues. Germline V gene data show CDR1 as SGHTA and CDR2 as FQGTGA. V lost 4 bases and J lost 3, with 16 bases in between. CDR3 DNA: TGTGCCAGCAGCTCGCTCGATAAGACCATCTACAATGAGCAGTTCTTC. This gives the protein CASSSLDKTIYNEQFF. The full variable domain, with the rest looked up from reference TRBV7-3 and TRBJ2-1, is GAGVSQTPSNKVTEKGKYVELRCDPISGHTALYWYRQSLGQGPEFLIYFQGTGAADDSGLPNDRFFAVRPEGSVSTLKIQRTERGDSAVYLCASSSLDKTIYNEQFFGPGTRLTVL.

This clonotype was observed a handful of times. DNA of the CDR3: TGTGCCAGCAGCAAAGTCGCAACAGCACCAGCCTATGGCTACACCTTC. Its protein is CASSKVATAPAYGYTF. The chain recombines TRBV21-1 with TRBJ1-2. TRBV21-1 is a listed pseudogene. CDR3 length: 16 residues.

This clonotype has just a few counts. The chain is built from TRBV7-3 and TRBJ2-4, with TRBD1 as a possible D gene (6 bases). This CDR3 has 17 residues. Germline CDR1 reads SGHTA; CDR2 reads FQGTGA. The V gene lost 2 bases and the J gene lost 0 bases, with 14 bases spanning the gap. Here the CDR3 reads CASSLLARGSAKNIQYF. The DNA of the CDR3 is TGTGCCAGCAGCTTACTCGCCAGGGGCTCAGCCAAAAACATTCAGTACTTC.

In this sample, this clonotype turned up a few times. The chain combines TRBV4-1 with TRBJ2-7, with TRBD2 identical over 12 bases. With 3 bases clipped from V and 5 bases from J, the junction kept 5 bases outside the gene matches. The CDR3 sequence is 15 residues long. The germline gives CDR1 MGHRA, CDR2 YSYEKL. The CDR3 nucleotides are TGCGCCAGCAGCCAGACTAGCGGGAGTCCCCACGAGCAGTACTTC. This sequence encodes CASSQTSGSPHEQYF.

The chain couples TRBV9 to TRBJ1-1, with a tentative D call TRBD1 (6 bases). Germline CDR1 reads SGDLS; CDR2 reads YYNGEE. The CDR3 extends over 15 amino acids. Trimming shortened V by 0 bases and J by 3 bases, and 12 bases separated the two germline ends. The CDR3 DNA sequence: TGTGCCAGCAGCGTAGACTGGGACACCTACACTGAAGCTTTCTTT. Residues: CASSVDWDTYTEAFF.

The chain joins TRBV10-2 to TRBJ2-7, with TRBD2 identical over 11 bases. V dropped 6 bases and J dropped 4; count of bases not matched to a gene: 5. CDR3 length: 14 residues. Germline assignment: CDR1 WSHSY and CDR2 SAAADI. The CDR3 nucleotides read TGCGCCAGCAGGCGACTAGCGGGACCATACGAGCAGTACTTC. Translating gives CASRRLAGPYEQYF.

In its sample, this clonotype was seen a few times. This rearrangement joins TRBV5-1 to TRBJ2-1; 10 nucleotides match TRBD2. Germline CDR1 SGHRS, CDR2 YFSETQ. J gave up 7 bases and V 0 bases, and 7 bases lay outside the gene matches. The CDR3 is made up of 16 amino acids. The CDR3 loop is CASSLGTSGIGNEQFF. For the CDR3, the DNA is TGCGCCAGCAGCTTGGGTACTAGCGGGATTGGTAATGAGCAGTTCTTC.

The genes are TRBV5-1 and TRBJ2-1, with TRBD2 matching over 9 bases. J lost 6 bases, V lost 4 bases, and 8 bases had no gene match. This CDR3 has 15 amino acids. Germline V lookup: CDR1 SGHRS, CDR2 YFSETQ. Here the CDR3 reads CASSPWTSVGNEQFF. The CDR3 DNA follows: TGCGCCAGCAGCCCGTGGACTAGCGTCGGCAATGAGCAGTTCTTC.

Of note for this clonotype: Germline and junction disagree at one end, which may indicate a read error. The rearrangement uses TRBV7-9 and TRBJ2-1; 9 bases match TRBD2. The CDR3 runs to 16 residues. Germline assignment: CDR1 SEHNR and CDR2 FQNEAQ (reference sequence). The DNA for the CDR3 is TGTGCCAGCAGCTCTGGACTAGCGAACTCCCACAATGAGCAGTTCTTC. It translates to CASSSGLANSHNEQFF.